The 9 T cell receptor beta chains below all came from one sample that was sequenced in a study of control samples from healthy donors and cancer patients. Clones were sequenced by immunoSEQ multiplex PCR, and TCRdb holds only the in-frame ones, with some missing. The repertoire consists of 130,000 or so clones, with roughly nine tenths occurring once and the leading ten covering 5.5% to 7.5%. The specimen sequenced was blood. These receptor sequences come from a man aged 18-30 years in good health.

Written as DNA, the CDR3 is TGTGCCAGTAGTATCGACTTGGGGGATGGCTACACCTTC. Residues: CASSIDLGDGYTF. This sequence joins TRBV19 and TRBJ1-2; TRBD1 is a possible D gene (5 bases). The CDR3 sequence is 13 residues long. Trimming removed 3 bases from V and 6 bases from J, with 11 bases in between. CDR1 is LNHDA, CDR2 SQIVND, per germline (reference sequence).

CDR3 bases: TGTGCCAGCAGTTACAAGGACCCTAAATATACAGATACGCAGTATTTT. This translates into CASSYKDPKYTDTQYF. The rearrangement joins TRBV6-5 to TRBJ2-3; D unclear. Trimming cost V 2 bases and J 3 bases, with 15 bases left between them. The CDR3 contains 16 residues. Germline V lookup: CDR1 MNHEY, CDR2 SVGAGI.

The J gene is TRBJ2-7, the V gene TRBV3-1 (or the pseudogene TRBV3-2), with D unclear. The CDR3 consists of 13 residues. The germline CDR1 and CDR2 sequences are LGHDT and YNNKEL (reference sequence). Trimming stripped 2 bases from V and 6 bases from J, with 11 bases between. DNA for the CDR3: TGTGCCAGCAGCCAACCTAAGGTGGGCGAGCAGTACTTC. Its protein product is CASSQPKVGEQYF.

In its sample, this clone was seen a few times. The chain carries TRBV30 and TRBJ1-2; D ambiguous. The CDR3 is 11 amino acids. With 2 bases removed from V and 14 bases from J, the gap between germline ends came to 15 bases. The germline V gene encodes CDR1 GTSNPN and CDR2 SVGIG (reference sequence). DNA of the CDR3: TGTGCCTGGAGTTCACTCCGAGCTAGGACCTTC. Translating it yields CAWSSLRARTF.

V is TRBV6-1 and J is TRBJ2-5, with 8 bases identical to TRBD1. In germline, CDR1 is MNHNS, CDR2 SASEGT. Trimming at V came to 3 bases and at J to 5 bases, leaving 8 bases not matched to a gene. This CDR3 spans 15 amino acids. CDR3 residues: CASSDNTGGGETQYF. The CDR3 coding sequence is TGTGCCAGCAGTGATAATACAGGGGGAGGTGAGACCCAGTACTTC.

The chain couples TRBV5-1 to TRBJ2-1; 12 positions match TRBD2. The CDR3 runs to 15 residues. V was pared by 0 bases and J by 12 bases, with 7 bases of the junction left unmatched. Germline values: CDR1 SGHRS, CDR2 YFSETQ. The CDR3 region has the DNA TGCGCCAGCAGCTTGGGTTCTAGCGGGGGGGCCGGGCAGTTCTTC. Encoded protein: CASSLGSSGGAGQFF.

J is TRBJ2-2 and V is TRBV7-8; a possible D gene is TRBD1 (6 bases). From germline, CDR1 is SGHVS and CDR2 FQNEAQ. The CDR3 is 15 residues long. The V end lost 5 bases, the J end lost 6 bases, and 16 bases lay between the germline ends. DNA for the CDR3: TGTGCCAGCAGCAAAAGCCAGGGGTGGGCCGGGGAGCTGTTTTTT. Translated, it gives CASSKSQGWAGELFF.

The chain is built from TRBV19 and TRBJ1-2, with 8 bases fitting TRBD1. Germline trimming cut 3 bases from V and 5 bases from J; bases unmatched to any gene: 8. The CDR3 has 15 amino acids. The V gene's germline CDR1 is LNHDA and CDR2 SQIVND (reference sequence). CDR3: CASSMDRDLIYGYTF. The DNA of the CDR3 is TGTGCCAGTAGTATGGACAGGGACCTCATTTATGGCTACACCTTC.

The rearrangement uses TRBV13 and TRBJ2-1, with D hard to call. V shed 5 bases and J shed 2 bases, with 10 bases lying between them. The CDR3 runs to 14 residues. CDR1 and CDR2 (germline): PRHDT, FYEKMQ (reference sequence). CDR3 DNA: TGTGCCAGCAGCCACGGCCGGACCTACAATGAGCAGTTCTTC. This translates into CASSHGRTYNEQFF.